This TCR beta chain was identified during a study of blood T cell repertoires in COVID-19. Study-wide background: Sites across the United States, Italy and Spain contributed samples from acute and convalescent COVID-19. Nucleic acid was either cDNA or gDNA, and it came from T cells, B-cell-depleted T cells, or PBMCs.

Assay used: immunoSEQ multiplex PCR; TCRdb lists only in-frame clones, some missing. Of around 440,000 clones listed, 88% are singletons. Patients from Seattle were sampled longitudinally, starting during active infection. The CDR3 contains 16 residues. V was pared by 4 bases and J by 5 bases, with 11 bases of the junction left unmatched. Germline V gene lookup returns CDR1 SEHNR and CDR2 FQNEAQ (reference sequence). This clonotype was sampled from a woman between 50 and 59 years old with COVID-19, enrolled during active disease. The sample comprised peripheral blood. This chain connects TRBV7-9 to TRBJ1-1; 9 positions agree with TRBD1. CDR3 sequence reads: CASSSLPATGGTEAFF. The CDR3 DNA reads as TGTGCCAGCAGCTCGCTCCCGGCGACAGGGGGTACTGAAGCTTTCTTT.